These T cell receptor beta chains were read from a single sample in a study of control samples from healthy donors and cancer patients. The repertoire was sequenced with immunoSEQ multiplex PCR; TCRdb's copy has only in-frame clones and lacks some. The sample lists tens of thousands of clones; more than 80% were seen once. Material: PBMCs. The receptors come from a man aged 25-45 years with colorectal cancer. The CDR3 runs from the conserved cysteine through the conserved F or W.

CDR3 length	J gene	V gene	CDR3 protein
15	TRBJ2-3	TRBV5-6	CASSWDRGYTDTQYF
16	TRBJ2-4	TRBV18	CASSAYRTEAKNIQYF
12	TRBJ2-3	TRBV9	CASSVGDDTQYF
14	TRBJ1-2	TRBV4-3	CASSPISGKLGYTF
12	TRBJ2-5	TRBV11-2	CASSPGQETQYF
17	TRBJ1-4	TRBV10-3	CATSPTGGEGTNEKLFF
14	TRBJ2-3	TRBV5-8	CASSLLAGGDTQYF
14	TRBJ1-2	TRBV25-1	CASTAGQGYYGYTF
14	TRBJ2-3	TRBV5-4	CASRVLAGPDTQYF
14	TRBJ2-7	TRBV6-2/TRBV6-3	CASSDGGYSYEQYF
15	TRBJ2-1	TRBV11-2	CASSLVIGLNNEQFF
12	TRBJ1-3	TRBV6-6	CASSYSGNTIYF
15	TRBJ2-3	TRBV9	CASSVRYNPPDTQYF
15	TRBJ1-1	TRBV7-8	CASSLALQGNTEAFF
11	TRBJ2-4	TRBV5-5	CASSLENIQYF
13	TRBJ2-7	TRBV7-6	CASSLKQTYEQYF
15	TRBJ1-1	TRBV23-1	CASSLGCRENTEAFF
12	TRBJ2-3	TRBV12-3/TRBV12-4	CASGARTDTQYF
14	TRBJ1-2	TRBV11-2	CASSPTTGGYGYTF
13	TRBJ2-7	TRBV3-1/TRBV3-2	CASSPKRTGEQYF
16	TRBJ2-3	TRBV6-6	CASSYLAGGSTDTQYF
17	TRBJ2-6	TRBV7-6	CASSLAQSSSGANVLTF
17	TRBJ1-4	TRBV4-2	CASSQGGGREVNEKLFF
15	TRBJ1-5	TRBV7-2	CASSLVGDVNQPQHF
18	TRBJ2-7	TRBV7-9	CASTPGTGASFSSYEQYF
16	TRBJ2-1	TRBV6-5	CASSYGTSGGPNEQFF
11	TRBJ2-3	TRBV24-1	CATAGTDTQYF
15	TRBJ1-4	TRBV3-1/TRBV3-2	CASSLLGGDNEKLFF
14	TRBJ1-2	TRBV4-1	CASSQSGTTWGYTF
16	TRBJ1-5	TRBV7-8	CASSIQGARSNQPQHF
15	TRBJ2-5	TRBV9	CASSVGVGARETQYF
15	TRBJ2-3	TRBV4-3	CASSQDGGDTDTQYF
16	TRBJ1-2	TRBV14	CASSQQGAGTKDGYTF
15	TRBJ1-4	TRBV30	CAWNGRGQANEKLFF
16	TRBJ1-2	TRBV7-2	CASSLALGQGWDGYTF
14	TRBJ1-6	TRBV19	CASSTQGAISPLHF
13	TRBJ1-2	TRBV4-3	CASSQDGGRGYTF
13	TRBJ1-5	TRBV5-6	CASSRENDQPQHF
17	TRBJ2-6	TRBV7-8	CASSLRRFSSGANVLTF
13	TRBJ1-2	TRBV30	CAWSDRITGGYTF
13	TRBJ1-1	TRBV11-2	CASSQPSAIEAFF
15	TRBJ1-5	TRBV6-2/TRBV6-3	CASSYSTDRVLPQHF
15	TRBJ2-3	TRBV5-1	CASSAGTGSTDTQYF
15	TRBJ2-3	TRBV24-1	CATSDLEGGTDTQYF
18	TRBJ1-6	TRBV7-8	CASSLLAASGTGNSPLHF
11	TRBJ2-2	TRBV10-1	CATGSSGELFF
13	TRBJ1-2	TRBV27	CASSLSRSLGYTF
13	TRBJ1-2	TRBV6-5	CASSRRGLGGYTF
13	TRBJ1-1	TRBV3-1/TRBV3-2	CASSQEWGVQAFF
13	TRBJ1-5	TRBV2	CASSVRDDQPQHF
16	TRBJ2-3	TRBV5-1	CASSLDGGFGTDTQYF
18	TRBJ2-2	TRBV4-1	CASSHRGGADRNTGELFF
12	TRBJ2-3	TRBV2	CASSVATDTQYF
15	TRBJ2-2	TRBV2	CASSETSRGAGELFF
13	TRBJ2-1	TRBV7-2	CASSLVWNNEQFF
15	TRBJ2-3	TRBV7-2	CASSLAGLLTDTQYF
13	TRBJ2-1	TRBV10-3	CAIRETGGDEQFF
14	TRBJ2-6	TRBV12-5	CASGPFGGANVLTF
17	TRBJ2-5	TRBV5-1	CASSVQWDFVPQETQYF
12	TRBJ1-2	TRBV30	CAWTQGPHGYTF